The 23 T cell receptor beta chains given below trace back to one sample, sequenced in a study of beta chain features in type 1 diabetes. Investigators reverse transcribed all isolated RNA, so they sequenced expressed TCRB transcripts. Assay used: immunoSEQ multiplex PCR; TCRdb lists only in-frame clones, some missing. This sample yields some 900,000 clones, of which about a sixth are seen a single time; about 0.02% belongs to the top ten. The sequencing input was naive CD4+ T cells from blood. Every receptor here comes from a woman younger than 30 in good health.

This clone occurred a few times. The chain couples TRBV20-1 to TRBJ2-5; D remains unclear. This CDR3 has 10 residues. V lost 4 bases, J lost 4 bases, and 4 bases lay in between. Per germline, CDR1 DFQATT and CDR2 SNEGSKA (reference sequence). The CDR3 DNA follows: TGCAGTGCTACGGGAGAGACCCAGTACTTC. It codes for CSATGETQYF.

The table lists this clone with a few counts. V gene TRBV14 combines with J gene TRBJ2-1; no clear D gene. Germline values: CDR1 SGHDN, CDR2 FVKESK. CDR3 size: 16 residues. V was shortened by 4 bases and J by 6 bases, with 19 bases between the two germline ends. CDR3 nucleotide sequence: TGTGCCAGCAGCCCCCCAAGGCCAGGAAACCTCAATGAGCAGTTCTTC. Translated: CASSPPRPGNLNEQFF. Full variable domain (missing parts from reference TRBV14 and TRBJ2-1): EAGVTQFPSHSVIEKGQTVTLRCDPISGHDNLYWYRRVMGKEIKFLLHFVKESKQDESGMPNNRFLAERTGGTYSTLKVQPAELEDSGVYFCASSPPRPGNLNEQFFGPGTRLTVL.

The chain uses TRBV5-5 and TRBJ2-7, with D perhaps TRBD2 (6 bases). V was shortened by 0 bases and J by 2 bases, with 9 bases between the two germline ends. Germline V CDR1 and CDR2: SGHKS, YYEKEE (reference sequence). This CDR3 is 14 amino acids long. The CDR3 protein is CASSLGRDTYEQYF. The CDR3 bases are TGTGCCAGCAGCTTGGGGAGGGATACCTACGAGCAGTACTTC.

This clone has more than one count but fewer than ten. The sample carries other DNA sequences with the same CDR3. The chain recombines TRBV9 with TRBJ2-1; D unresolved. Trimming shortened V by 0 bases and J by 3 bases, and 4 bases separated the two germline ends. This CDR3 comprises 13 residues. The germline V gene encodes CDR1 SGDLS and CDR2 YYNGEE. CDR3 coding DNA: TGTGCCAGCAGCGTAGGAAGCTACAATGAGCAGTTCTTC. As protein: CASSVGSYNEQFF.

This clone was seen only a few times. The chain has TRBV28 and TRBJ2-1; 9 nucleotides agree with TRBD2. Germline trimming cut 7 bases from V and 2 bases from J; bases unmatched to any gene: 9. The CDR3 consists of 16 residues. In germline, CDR1 is MDHEN, CDR2 SYDVKM. CDR3 loop: CASTPPGTSPYNEQFF. CDR3 nucleotides: TGTGCCAGCACACCTCCCGGGACTAGCCCCTACAATGAGCAGTTCTTC.

The gene calls are TRBV7-2 and TRBJ2-1; no clear D. CDR1 and CDR2 (germline): SGHTA, FQGNSA. The CDR3 consists of 15 residues. V was trimmed by 1 base and J by 12 bases, leaving 19 bases between them. CDR3 region: CASSLGLGEGGGQFF. CDR3 DNA sequence: TGTGCCAGCAGCTTAGGTCTTGGGGAAGGCGGCGGGCAGTTCTTC.

In this sample, this clone turned up a few times. The genes are TRBV28 and TRBJ2-6, with D perhaps assigned TRBD1 or TRBD2 (5 bases each). This CDR3 is 17 amino acids long. The germline gives CDR1 MDHEN, CDR2 SYDVKM. V was trimmed by 5 bases and J by 2 bases, leaving 16 bases between them. The CDR3, as DNA: TGTGCCAGCAGTCGAAGACCAGGGAGACCTGGGGCCAACGTCCTGACTTTC. Its translation is CASSRRPGRPGANVLTF.

This rearrangement joins TRBV9 to TRBJ2-2; possibly TRBD2 for D (6 bases). Germline V gene data show CDR1 as SGDLS and CDR2 as YYNGEE. With 6 bases removed from V and 7 bases from J, the gap between germline ends came to 16 bases. The length of the CDR3 is 14 residues. The CDR3 loop reads CASKLTAGGGELFF. The CDR3, as DNA: TGTGCCAGCAAGCTGACAGCGGGCGGCGGGGAGCTGTTTTTT.

The rearrangement joins TRBV6-6 to TRBJ1-2; D unclear. The CDR3 extends over 14 amino acids. Per germline, CDR1 MNHNY and CDR2 SVGAGI (reference sequence). V was shortened by 5 bases and J by 2 bases, with 12 bases between the two germline ends. The CDR3: CASSPRTANYGYTF. CDR3 nucleotide sequence: TGTGCCAGCAGTCCCCGGACTGCGAACTATGGCTACACCTTC.

This sequence joins TRBV2 and TRBJ2-7; TRBD1 agrees at 9 bases. The ends lost 5 bases at V and 3 bases at J; junction bases unmatched: 14. Germline loops: CDR1 SNHLY, CDR2 FYNNEI. The CDR3 extends over 17 amino acids. The CDR3 is CASSKEQGAGKGYEQYF. In DNA form, the CDR3 reads TGTGCCAGCAGTAAGGAACAGGGGGCGGGAAAGGGCTACGAGCAGTACTTC. Looking up the rest from reference TRBV2 and TRBJ2-7 gives the full variable domain: EPEVTQTPSHQVTQMGQEVILRCVPISNHLYFYWYRQILGQKVEFLVSFYNNEISEKSEIFDDQFSVERPDGSNFTLKIRSTKLEDSAMYFCASSKEQGAGKGYEQYFGPGTRLTVT.

This clone turned up a few times. The CDR3: CASSTTRRQGEMNTEAFF. For the CDR3, the DNA is TGTGCCAGCAGCACAACTCGTAGACAGGGGGAGATGAACACTGAAGCTTTCTTT. The chain has TRBV13 and TRBJ1-1; TRBD1 agrees at 9 bases. The CDR3 length is 18 residues. CDR1 PRHDT and CDR2 FYEKMQ come from the germline V gene (reference sequence). Trimming at V came to 5 bases and at J to 0 bases, leaving 13 bases not matched to a gene.

The gene calls are TRBV4-2 and TRBJ1-2; TRBD1 agrees at 11 bases. Germline-derived CDR1 and CDR2 are LGHNA and YNFKEQ. Trimming removed 3 bases from V and 13 bases from J; junction bases left unmatched: 16. This CDR3 region has 16 residues. The CDR3 here is CASSQLSGTGGIFSTF. The DNA for the CDR3 is TGTGCCAGCAGCCAGCTATCCGGGACAGGGGGTATCTTCAGCACCTTC.

This sequence joins TRBV7-2 and TRBJ1-3; D gene ambiguous. This CDR3 comprises 14 residues. CDR1 is SGHTA and CDR2 is FQGNSA in the germline V gene. V was trimmed by 5 bases and J by 1 base, leaving 9 bases between them. The CDR3 nucleotides read TGTGCCAGCAGCCCCGGATGGTCTGGAAACACCATATATTTT. Amino acid sequence: CASSPGWSGNTIYF.

The gene calls are TRBV4-3 and TRBJ1-1; D call uncertain. Germline values: CDR1 LGHNA, CDR2 YSLEER. The CDR3 covers 15 residues. V shed 1 base and J shed 2 bases, with 11 bases lying between them. The CDR3 nucleotides read TGCGCCAGCAGCCAAGGGCTCCGTGGAAACACTGAAGCTTTCTTT. It specifies CASSQGLRGNTEAFF.

V and J are TRBV4-3 and TRBJ2-3; possible D gene TRBD2, 5 bases. Trimming left V 0 bases short and J 0 bases short, with 10 bases between. CDR1 LGHNA and CDR2 YSLEER come from the germline V gene. The CDR3 has 16 residues. CDR3 DNA sequence: TGCGCCAGCAGCCAAGACTGGAGGTTCAGCACAGATACGCAGTATTTT. Amino acids: CASSQDWRFSTDTQYF.

Concerning this clone itself: The same CDR3 can be traced to other DNA sequences in this sample. The rearrangement joins TRBV7-2 to TRBJ2-3, with no clear D. The CDR3 is made up of 14 amino acids. The V end lost 1 base, the J end lost 2 bases, and 7 bases lay between the germline ends. CDR1 and CDR2 from the germline V gene are SGHTA and FQGNSA. The CDR3 sequence is CASSLVGYTDTQYF. The CDR3 region has the DNA TGTGCCAGCAGCTTAGTCGGTTACACAGATACGCAGTATTTT. Using reference TRBV7-2 and TRBJ2-3 for the parts outside the CDR3, the full variable domain is GAGVSQSPSNKVTEKGKDVELRCDPISGHTALYWYRQSLGQGLEFLIYFQGNSAPDKSGLPSDRFSAERTGGSVSTLTIQRTQQEDSAVYLCASSLVGYTDTQYFGPGTRLTVL.

Worth noting for this clone: The sample contains more than one DNA sequence encoding this CDR3. This chain joins TRBV27 and TRBJ2-7; D unclear. The V end lost 2 bases, the J end lost 3 bases, and 8 bases lay between the germline ends. CDR1 and CDR2 (germline): MNHEY, SMNVEV (reference sequence). The CDR3 runs 13 residues. Here the CDR3 DNA reads TGTGCCAGCAGTTTACGGCAGAACTACGAGCAGTACTTC. Its protein product is CASSLRQNYEQYF.

This clone was seen a few times. The V call is TRBV25-1, the J call TRBJ2-2; 8 positions match TRBD1. Germline V gene lookup returns CDR1 MGHDK and CDR2 SYGVNS. The CDR3 extends over 16 amino acids. The V and J ends lost 5 bases and 5 bases, in that order; junction bases with no gene match: 10. CDR3 residues: CASSKAGTGITGELFF. The CDR3 DNA follows: TGTGCCAGCAGTAAAGCCGGGACAGGTATTACCGGGGAGCTGTTTTTT. The complete variable domain, with remaining parts taken from reference TRBV25-1 and TRBJ2-2, reads EADIYQTPRYLVIGTGKKITLECSQTMGHDKMYWYQQDPGMELHLIHYSYGVNSTEKGDLSSESTVSRIRTEHFPLTLESARPSHTSQYLCASSKAGTGITGELFFGEGSRLTVL.

The chain couples TRBV7-2 to TRBJ1-2; D ambiguous. Germline loops: CDR1 SGHTA, CDR2 FQGNSA. Trimming left V 4 bases short and J 2 bases short, with 11 bases between. The CDR3 consists of 14 residues. CDR3 residues: CASSSRADNYGYTF. The DNA of the CDR3 is TGTGCCAGCAGCTCCCGGGCAGACAACTATGGCTACACCTTC.

The chain has TRBV6-1 and TRBJ2-5; TRBD1 agrees at 10 bases. The germline V gene has CDR1 MNHNS and CDR2 SASEGT. J was trimmed by 0 bases and V by 4 bases; bases with no gene match: 8. The CDR3 spans 17 residues. CDR3 sequence: CASSGGDRGYHQETQYF. CDR3 nucleotides: TGTGCCAGCAGTGGGGGGGACAGGGGTTACCACCAAGAGACCCAGTACTTC.

The rearrangement joins TRBV7-2 to TRBJ2-3; D is ambiguous. Trimming left V 2 bases short and J 4 bases short, with 4 bases between. Per germline, CDR1 SGHTA and CDR2 FQGNSA. The CDR3 spans 12 residues. This CDR3 reads CASSLLPDTQYF. As DNA, the CDR3 is TGTGCCAGCAGCTTACTTCCAGATACGCAGTATTTT.

J is TRBJ2-2 and V is TRBV9, with D possibly TRBD1 on 5 matching bases. The CDR3 consists of 16 residues. The V gene's germline CDR1 is SGDLS and CDR2 YYNGEE. V lost 0 bases to trimming and J lost 3 bases, with 12 bases between them. The CDR3 bases are TGTGCCAGCAGCGTAGCACCTCCAGGGTACACCGGGGAGCTGTTTTTT. It codes for CASSVAPPGYTGELFF.

This rearrangement joins TRBV2 to TRBJ1-1; TRBD1 is a possible D gene (6 bases). Germline CDR1 SNHLY, CDR2 FYNNEI. Deletions cut 8 bases from V and 5 bases from J, with 15 bases between. The CDR3 has 13 amino acids. The CDR3 loop is CASSRDKGTEAFF. The CDR3 DNA is TGTGCCAGCTCCCGGGACAAAGGAACTGAAGCTTTCTTT.